Following are 25 T cell receptor beta chains from one sample sequenced in a study of blood T cell repertoires in COVID-19. Sequencing was performed with immunoSEQ multiplex PCR; in TCRdb, only in-frame clones are kept and a portion is missing. The top ten hold roughly 15% of the sample, which has approximately 80,000 clones, 60% to 85% seen once. Input material: peripheral blood. These receptors were collected from a human donor in a cohort sampled during active COVID-19.

This clone was detected many times. The chain carries TRBV27 and TRBJ1-4; TRBD1 is a possible D gene (6 bases). Germline-derived CDR1 and CDR2 are MNHEY and SMNVEV (reference sequence). V lost 6 bases to trimming and J lost 8 bases, with 22 bases between them. The CDR3 is 16 residues long. CDR3 region: CASRGTNLQGGEKLFF. The CDR3 DNA sequence: TGTGCCAGCAGGGGGACCAACCTACAGGGAGGGGAAAAACTGTTTTTT.

The chain carries TRBV5-4 and TRBJ1-3; D ambiguous. Trimming pared 0 bases from V and 2 bases from J, leaving 6 bases between. The CDR3 runs 14 residues. Germline-derived CDR1 and CDR2 are SGHNT and YYREEE (reference sequence). The CDR3 reads CASSLGGPGNTIYF. DNA for the CDR3: TGTGCCAGCAGCTTGGGCGGGCCTGGAAACACCATATATTTT.

The V call is TRBV13, the J call TRBJ1-2, with D uncertain. Germline values: CDR1 PRHDT, CDR2 FYEKMQ (reference sequence). CDR3 length: 14 residues. V was shortened by 3 bases and J by 4 bases, with 12 bases between the two germline ends. The CDR3 loop is CASSFSRPSYGYTF. As DNA, the CDR3 is TGTGCCAGCAGCTTTTCTAGACCGAGCTATGGCTACACCTTC.

The chain uses TRBV19 and TRBJ1-1; maybe TRBD1 (5 bases). This CDR3 contains 14 residues. Germline V gene lookup returns CDR1 LNHDA and CDR2 SQIVND (reference sequence). V was pared by 6 bases and J by 5 bases, with 16 bases between. CDR3 DNA: TGTGCCAGTAGGAGCTTACAGGATAGGACTGAAGCTTTCTTT. Encoded protein: CASRSLQDRTEAFF. The complete variable domain, with remaining parts taken from reference TRBV19 and TRBJ1-1, reads DGGITQSPKYLFRKEGQNVTLSCEQNLNHDAMYWYRQDPGQGLRLIYYSQIVNDFQKGDIAEGYSVSREKKESFPLTVTSAQKNPTAFYLCASRSLQDRTEAFFGQGTRLTVV.

This rearrangement joins TRBV6-6 to TRBJ2-1, with 8 bases aligning to TRBD2. The CDR3 has 15 residues. With 5 bases clipped from V and 5 bases from J, the junction kept 8 bases outside the gene matches. CDR1 is MNHNY and CDR2 is SVGAGI in the germline V gene (reference sequence). The CDR3 DNA sequence: TGTGCCAGCAGTCCCCCGGGAGGGGCCAACAATGAGCAGTTCTTC. Its protein product is CASSPPGGANNEQFF.

Worth noting for this clone: At the DNA level, this CDR3 is encoded by other sequences in the same sample as well. The rearrangement uses TRBV4-1 and TRBJ1-1, with D possibly matching TRBD1 (5 bases). V was clipped by 1 base and J by 3 bases, with 9 bases between them. Germline loops: CDR1 MGHRA, CDR2 YSYEKL. This CDR3 spans 14 amino acids. The CDR3 loop is CASSQVQGDTEAFF. DNA for the CDR3: TGCGCCAGCAGCCAAGTTCAGGGCGACACTGAAGCTTTCTTT.

The V gene is TRBV15, the J gene TRBJ2-3; 10 bases agree with TRBD2. Unmatched junction bases numbered 2, after V lost 0 bases and J lost 5 bases. The CDR3 has 15 amino acids. The germline V gene has CDR1 LNHNV and CDR2 YYDKDF (reference sequence). In DNA, the CDR3 is TGTGCCACCAGCAGAGAAGGACTAGCGGTAGATACGCAGTATTTT. Its translation is CATSREGLAVDTQYF.

The chain carries TRBV27 and TRBJ2-3; 9 positions agree with TRBD2. The CDR3 sequence is 17 residues long. Germline CDR1 and CDR2: MNHEY and SMNVEV (reference sequence). V dropped 7 bases and J dropped 3; count of bases not matched to a gene: 14. In nucleotides, the CDR3 is TGTGCCAGCATCTATTCCGCGGGAGGGGTCCCAACAGATACGCAGTATTTT. Amino acids: CASIYSAGGVPTDTQYF.

This clone was counted a single time. The chain recombines TRBV24-1 with TRBJ2-3, with a possible D match to TRBD2 (6 bases). Between the trimmed V and J ends, which lost 1 base and 0 bases, there was a span of 13 bases. Germline V gives CDR1 KGHDR, CDR2 SFDVKD. This CDR3 spans 17 amino acids. CDR3 sequence reads: CATSDLGLATSTDTQYF. The DNA for the CDR3 is TGTGCCACCAGTGATTTAGGGCTAGCGACTAGCACAGATACGCAGTATTTT.

The chain recombines TRBV10-3 with TRBJ1-1; D unresolved. The V end lost 7 bases, the J end lost 0 bases, and 12 bases lay between the germline ends. This CDR3 region has 14 residues. Germline lookup yields CDR1 ENHRY and CDR2 SYGVKD. The CDR3 sequence: CAIKEGELNTEAFF. CDR3 nucleotide sequence: TGTGCCATCAAGGAGGGAGAGTTGAACACTGAAGCTTTCTTT.

This clone was detected only a few times. The chain recombines TRBV11-3 with TRBJ2-1; a weak D match, TRBD1 (6 bases). This CDR3 contains 13 residues. Trimming cost V 2 bases and J 14 bases, with 16 bases left between them. Looked up from germline, CDR1 is SGHNT and CDR2 is YENEEA. Here the CDR3 reads CASSLSHRGQKFF. CDR3 nucleotides: TGTGCCAGCAGCTTATCACACCGAGGACAGAAGTTCTTC.

The V gene is TRBV11-1, the J gene TRBJ1-1, with TRBD1 identical over 7 bases. From germline, CDR1 is SGHAT and CDR2 FQDESV (reference sequence). The CDR3 has 13 amino acids. V was clipped by 6 bases and J by 6 bases; unmatched bases: 7. The CDR3 coding sequence is TGTGCCAGCAGGCCTAGGGGGCCCGCTGAAGCTTTCTTT. Its protein product is CASRPRGPAEAFF.

This clone has just one count. The rearrangement uses TRBV2 and TRBJ2-1; 8 bases match TRBD2. Germline V gene sequence: CDR1 SNHLY, CDR2 FYNNEI. This CDR3 has 14 residues. The V segment lost 6 bases and the J segment 6 bases; nucleotides outside the gene matches: 7. In nucleotides, the CDR3 is TGTGCCAGCAGGTCGAGCGGGGGATCCAATGAGCAGTTCTTC. Its translation is CASRSSGGSNEQFF.

The chain has TRBV19 and TRBJ1-5, with 7 bases lining up with TRBD1. The CDR3 is 17 amino acids. The J segment lost 0 bases and the V segment lost 4 bases, leaving 9 bases of the junction unmatched. Looked up from germline, CDR1 is LNHDA and CDR2 is SQIVND (reference sequence). The CDR3 protein is CASSRFTGAYSNQPQHF. The DNA of the CDR3 is TGTGCCAGTAGTAGGTTTACAGGGGCCTATAGCAATCAGCCCCAGCATTTT.

The chain employs TRBV4-3 and TRBJ2-2; 13 bases map to TRBD2. The length of the CDR3 is 17 residues. V was clipped by 1 base and J by 7 bases; unmatched bases: 6. The V gene's germline CDR1 is LGHNA and CDR2 YSLEER. CDR3 sequence: CASSQVGLAGDHGELFF. In nucleotides, the CDR3 is TGCGCCAGCAGCCAAGTTGGACTAGCGGGAGACCACGGGGAGCTGTTTTTT.

The chain combines TRBV5-5 with TRBJ2-5; D may be TRBD1 (6 bases). The CDR3 spans 14 residues. Germline CDR1 reads SGHKS; CDR2 reads YYEKEE (reference sequence). The V end was cut by 4 bases, the J end by 1 base, with 11 bases between. The CDR3 sequence: CASSRGTSQETQYF. The DNA of the CDR3 is TGTGCCAGCAGCCGTGGGACATCCCAAGAGACCCAGTACTTC.

The chain joins TRBV30 to TRBJ1-1, with 7 nucleotides matching TRBD1. The CDR3 has 14 amino acids. The ends lost 4 bases at V and 5 bases at J; junction bases unmatched: 10. Per the germline V gene, CDR1 is GTSNPN and CDR2 is SVGIG (reference sequence). The DNA of the CDR3 is TGTGCCTGGAATAAACAGGGGCCGGGTACTGAAGCTTTCTTT. It yields the protein CAWNKQGPGTEAFF.

The V gene is TRBV27, the J gene TRBJ1-2, with D perhaps TRBD1 (5 bases). Germline-derived CDR1 and CDR2 are MNHEY and SMNVEV (reference sequence). V lost 2 bases and J lost 4, with 14 bases in between. There are 15 residues in the CDR3. The CDR3 protein is CASSLPPTVIYGYTF. CDR3 DNA: TGTGCCAGCAGTTTACCTCCGACAGTGATCTATGGCTACACCTTC.

The chain uses TRBV13 and TRBJ2-1; 8 bases line up with TRBD2. The length of the CDR3 is 16 residues. J was trimmed by 4 bases and V by 1 base; bases with no gene match: 6. From germline, CDR1 is PRHDT and CDR2 FYEKMQ (reference sequence). CDR3 region: CASSLAGGPKYNEQFF. CDR3 sequence (DNA): TGTGCCAGCAGCTTAGCGGGAGGGCCGAAATACAATGAGCAGTTCTTC.

In this sample, this clone turned up a few times. V usage is TRBV24-1 and J usage is TRBJ2-1, with 16 bases that match TRBD2. V dropped 2 bases and J dropped 0; count of bases not matched to a gene: 3. Germline V lookup: CDR1 KGHDR, CDR2 SFDVKD. The CDR3 extends over 19 amino acids. The CDR3 spells CATSDSGLAGGSSYNEQFF. The DNA for the CDR3 is TGTGCCACCAGTGATTCGGGACTAGCGGGAGGGAGCTCCTACAATGAGCAGTTCTTC.

The J gene is TRBJ1-5, the V gene TRBV21-1. TRBV21-1 is reported as a pseudogene. This CDR3 has 17 amino acids. CDR3 residues: CASSKVEGSGSNQPQHF. CDR3 DNA: TGTGCCAGCAGCAAAGTGGAGGGATCGGGGAGCAATCAGCCCCAGCATTTT.

In regard to this clone: Possible read error: a much larger clone is one base away. V is TRBV7-9 and J is TRBJ2-7, with 9 nucleotides matching TRBD1. The CDR3 extends over 13 amino acids. Unmatched junction bases numbered 0, after V lost 1 base and J lost 5 bases. The germline V gene encodes CDR1 SEHNR and CDR2 FQNEAQ (reference sequence). The CDR3 sequence is CASSLGTGDEQYV. The CDR3 region has the DNA TGTGCCAGCAGCTTAGGGACAGGGGACGAGCAGTACGTC.

The chain carries TRBV4-1 and TRBJ2-7; D perhaps matches TRBD1 (5 bases). There are 16 residues in the CDR3. Between the trimmed V and J ends, which lost 4 bases and 3 bases, there was a span of 19 bases. CDR1 and CDR2 from the germline V gene are MGHRA and YSYEKL. The CDR3 sequence: CASSPGHPSTSYEQYF. The CDR3 nucleotides read TGCGCCAGCAGCCCTGGACATCCCTCGACAAGCTACGAGCAGTACTTC.

This chain links TRBV29-1 with TRBJ2-2, with D unclear. Trimming removed 7 bases from V and 4 bases from J, with 10 bases in between. The CDR3 loop spans 12 amino acids. Germline lookup yields CDR1 SQVTM and CDR2 ANQGSEA. In DNA form, the CDR3 reads TGCAGCGGCGTGAGTTCCACCGGGGAGCTGTTTTTT. Translation gives CSGVSSTGELFF.

The V and J genes are TRBV24-1 and TRBJ1-2; possibly TRBD1 for D (5 bases). Germline loops: CDR1 KGHDR, CDR2 SFDVKD. With 1 base removed from V and 4 bases from J, the gap between germline ends came to 15 bases. This CDR3 comprises 16 residues. The chain's CDR3 is CATSDFMGPGSYGYTF. The CDR3 nucleotides read TGTGCCACCAGTGATTTTATGGGGCCCGGTAGCTATGGCTACACCTTC.